The next 20 T cell receptor beta chains were all read from a single sample in a study of blood T cell repertoires in COVID-19. Libraries were prepared by immunoSEQ multiplex PCR; TCRdb keeps only in-frame clonotypes and omits some of them. This table holds almost 300,000 clones, nearly 90% found once. Material for sequencing was peripheral blood. These receptors were collected from a woman aged 25 to 39 with COVID-19, enrolled during active disease.

This rearrangement joins TRBV4-2 to TRBJ2-5, with D unresolved. Germline V gives CDR1 LGHNA, CDR2 YNFKEQ. Trimming left V 1 base short and J 1 base short, with 7 bases between. This CDR3 is 14 amino acids long. The CDR3 DNA follows: TGTGCCAGCAGCCAAGCCTGGGCCCAAGAGACCCAGTACTTC. This translates into CASSQAWAQETQYF.

V gene TRBV6-4 combines with J gene TRBJ2-3; TRBD2 matches at 7 bases. The CDR3 runs 15 residues. With 8 bases clipped from V and 11 bases from J, the junction kept 19 bases outside the gene matches. Germline V gene data show CDR1 as MRHNA and CDR2 as SNTAGT. CDR3 coding DNA: TGTGCCAGCGGTCCTCAAGCGGGGTCCGCAGAGGGGCAGTATTTT. It encodes CASGPQAGSAEGQYF.

V and J are TRBV19 and TRBJ1-2; perhaps TRBD1 as D (5 bases). Trimming shortened V by 9 bases and J by 4 bases, and 12 bases separated the two germline ends. The CDR3 contains 12 residues. The germline CDR1 and CDR2 sequences are LNHDA and SQIVND (reference sequence). This CDR3 reads CASSGSSYGYTF. CDR3 nucleotide sequence: TGTGCCAGCTCAGGGTCTAGCTATGGCTACACCTTC.

CDR3 protein: CASTNLQNSYEQYF. The CDR3 DNA is TGTGCCAGCACCAACCTACAGAACTCCTACGAGCAGTACTTC. The rearrangement joins TRBV6-6 to TRBJ2-7; D not resolved. This CDR3 comprises 14 residues. The V end lost 7 bases, the J end lost 0 bases, and 13 bases lay between the germline ends. The germline CDR1 and CDR2 sequences are MNHNY and SVGAGI (reference sequence).

V is TRBV19 and J is TRBJ1-1; D may be TRBD1 (5 bases). The ends were cut back, 4 bases at V and 5 bases at J, with 14 bases in the middle. This CDR3 region has 14 residues. Per the germline V gene, CDR1 is LNHDA and CDR2 is SQIVND (reference sequence). CDR3 sequence (DNA): TGTGCCAGTAGTACGTGGGGCTGGGGAACTGAAGCTTTCTTT. Translation gives CASSTWGWGTEAFF. The whole variable domain, filled in from reference TRBV19 and TRBJ1-1, reads DGGITQSPKYLFRKEGQNVTLSCEQNLNHDAMYWYRQDPGQGLRLIYYSQIVNDFQKGDIAEGYSVSREKKESFPLTVTSAQKNPTAFYLCASSTWGWGTEAFFGQGTRLTVV.

The rearrangement links TRBV5-1 to TRBJ1-1; 9 bases match TRBD1. Losses at the gene ends were 5 bases for V and 5 bases for J; bases not matched to a gene: 10. The germline V gene encodes CDR1 SGHRS and CDR2 YFSETQ. CDR3 size: 15 residues. Here the CDR3 reads CASSPQAGTGTEAFF. As DNA, the CDR3 is TGCGCCAGCAGTCCACAAGCCGGGACAGGGACTGAAGCTTTCTTT.

V and J are TRBV19 and TRBJ1-3; D gene uncertain. CDR1 is LNHDA and CDR2 is SQIVND in the germline V gene (reference sequence). V was clipped by 7 bases and J by 3 bases, with 13 bases between them. The CDR3 contains 14 residues. CDR3 nucleotides: TGTGCCAGTACCATACGGGGAGGTGGAAACACCATATATTTT. Its translation is CASTIRGGGNTIYF.

The rearrangement uses TRBV6-5 and TRBJ2-2, with TRBD1 matching 9 bases. This CDR3 contains 15 residues. CDR1 is MNHEY and CDR2 is SVGAGI in the germline V gene. V lost 5 bases and J lost 4; bases outside the gene matches: 5. CDR3 sequence: CASSTGQGSTGELFF. In DNA, the CDR3 is TGTGCCAGCAGTACCGGACAGGGGAGCACCGGGGAGCTGTTTTTT.

The chain employs TRBV29-1 and TRBJ1-1; D is unresolved. The CDR3 has 14 residues. Germline V gives CDR1 SQVTM, CDR2 ANQGSEA. V lost 6 bases and J 5 bases, leaving 19 bases between the germline ends. The CDR3 sequence: CSVQWRASRTEAFF. The CDR3 region has the DNA TGCAGCGTGCAATGGAGGGCTTCGAGGACTGAAGCTTTCTTT.

The gene calls are TRBV7-6 and TRBJ1-1; D gene ambiguous. The CDR3 spans 13 residues. Trimming took off 6 bases at V and 7 bases at J, with 15 bases between the two ends. Germline CDR1 and CDR2: SGHVS and FNYEAQ. The CDR3 region has the DNA TGTGCCAGCAGGCCCCCCGTCGGCGGTGAAGCTTTCTTT. It yields the protein CASRPPVGGEAFF.

The genes are TRBV5-1 and TRBJ1-2, with D maybe TRBD1 (6 bases). The CDR3 consists of 13 residues. Germline-derived CDR1 and CDR2 are SGHRS and YFSETQ. V was trimmed by 4 bases and J by 8 bases, leaving 15 bases between them. The CDR3: CASSQGQGEGYTF. CDR3 nucleotide sequence: TGCGCCAGCAGCCAGGGACAAGGGGAAGGCTACACCTTC.

The chain combines TRBV11-2 with TRBJ1-2, with TRBD1 matching 7 bases. CDR1 and CDR2 from the germline V gene are SGHAT and FQNNGV. V was pared by 1 base and J by 8 bases, with 10 bases of the junction left unmatched. CDR3 length: 15 residues. The CDR3 here is CASSLGGAGGYGYTF. In nucleotides, the CDR3 is TGTGCCAGCAGCTTAGGAGGCGCAGGGGGGTACGGCTACACCTTC.

The chain links TRBV11-2 to TRBJ2-7, with a possible D match to TRBD2 (5 bases). V lost 3 bases and J lost 6, with 15 bases in between. Germline V gene sequence: CDR1 SGHAT, CDR2 FQNNGV. The CDR3 extends over 14 amino acids. The DNA for the CDR3 is TGTGCCAGCAGCTTTCGGACCGCCCGGGGCGAGCAGTACTTC. This codes for CASSFRTARGEQYF. Supplemented by reference TRBV11-2 and TRBJ2-7, the full variable domain reads EAGVAQSPRYKIIEKRQSVAFWCNPISGHATLYWYQQILGQGPKLLIQFQNNGVVDDSQLPKDRFSAERLKGVDSTLKIQPAKLEDSAVYLCASSFRTARGEQYFGPGTRLTVT.

This clone was found a few times. The chain recombines TRBV16 with TRBJ2-7, with 7 bases identical to TRBD1. Trimming at V came to 4 bases and at J to 1 base, leaving 7 bases not matched to a gene. Per germline, CDR1 KGHSY and CDR2 FQNENV. This CDR3 is 15 amino acids long. Here the CDR3 DNA reads TGTGCCAGCAGCCCAAATACGGGACAGTCCTACGAGCAGTACTTC. Translation gives CASSPNTGQSYEQYF.

The rearrangement joins TRBV21-1 to TRBJ2-3; the D call of TRBD1 is as the table states it, not checked on the DNA. TRBV21-1 is listed as a pseudogene. The CDR3 spans 18 residues. The CDR3 DNA follows: TGTGCCAGCAGCGACCGCACCGGGACAGCGCAGGGGACAGATACGCAGTATTTT. The encoded protein is CASSDRTGTAQGTDTQYF.

The rearrangement joins TRBV5-5 to TRBJ2-1, with TRBD1 matching 8 bases. Trimming at V came to 5 bases and at J to 8 bases, leaving 9 bases not matched to a gene. Germline V CDR1 and CDR2: SGHKS, YYEKEE (reference sequence). The CDR3 contains 14 residues. The CDR3 bases are TGTGCCAGCAGTCGACAGGGGAAGGAGGATGAGCAGTTCTTC. This encodes CASSRQGKEDEQFF.

The V call is TRBV6-1, the J call TRBJ1-2; TRBD1 agrees at 10 bases. Germline assignment: CDR1 MNHNS and CDR2 SASEGT. V lost 3 bases, J lost 7 bases, and 5 bases stayed unmatched. This CDR3 is 14 amino acids long. The CDR3 reads CASSEDRGMGGYTF. The CDR3 DNA reads as TGTGCCAGCAGTGAGGACAGGGGGATGGGTGGCTACACCTTC.

A single count supports this clone. This chain links TRBV7-9 with TRBJ2-1; no firm D call. CDR1 SEHNR and CDR2 FQNEAQ come from the germline V gene (reference sequence). V shed 7 bases and J shed 8 bases, with 9 bases lying between them. The CDR3 loop spans 11 amino acids. CDR3 protein: CASTYSHEQFF. CDR3 in DNA: TGTGCCAGCACTTACTCCCATGAGCAGTTCTTC. The full variable domain, completed using reference TRBV7-9 and TRBJ2-1, is DTGVSQNPRHKITKRGQNVTFRCDPISEHNRLYWYRQTLGQGPEFLTYFQNEAQLEKSRLLSDRFSAERPKGSFSTLEIQRTEQGDSAMYLCASTYSHEQFFGPGTRLTVL.

DNA of the CDR3: TGTGCCAGTAGCCCGGGACACCTGACCTACAATGAGCAGTTCTTC. Its protein is CASSPGHLTYNEQFF. The rearrangement links TRBV19 to TRBJ2-1; D perhaps matches TRBD1 (6 bases). The germline V gene has CDR1 LNHDA and CDR2 SQIVND (reference sequence). Trimming cost V 6 bases and J 2 bases, with 14 bases left between them. The CDR3 consists of 15 residues.

The V call is TRBV19, the J call TRBJ2-7; D is possibly TRBD1 (6 bases). This CDR3 spans 17 amino acids. V gave up 6 bases and J gave up 4 bases, with 25 bases separating them. The germline V gene encodes CDR1 LNHDA and CDR2 SQIVND (reference sequence). This CDR3 reads CASSLESRNRVRYEQYF. CDR3 bases: TGTGCCAGTAGCCTAGAGTCCCGGAACAGGGTGCGGTACGAGCAGTACTTC.